This is a list of T cell receptor beta chains from one sample in a study of beta chain features in type 1 diabetes. Profiled with immunoSEQ multiplex PCR; TCRdb holds only in-frame clones, not every one. The sample shows about 140,000 clones, about an eighth of them seen only once. The sample was central memory CD4+ T cells from blood. The origin of the receptors is a man aged 18 to 29 with type 1 diabetes. The CDR3 runs from the conserved cysteine through the conserved F or W. Each record gives: clone size, CDR3 length, V gene, J gene, D gene, CDR3 DNA, CDR3 protein. A D gene is named only where the DNA matches it firmly. Clone size is not always given. Where it is, it says once, few, many or a class for expanded clones.

few,13,TRBV18,TRBJ1-1,.,TGTGCCAGCTCACCACCTCTGAACACTGAAGCTTTCTTT,CASSPPLNTEAFF
many,13,TRBV13,TRBJ2-7,TRBD1,TGTGCCAGCAAACCAGGGGGCGGGAACGAGCAGTACTTC,CASKPGGGNEQYF
once,14,TRBV30,TRBJ1-1,TRBD1,TGTGCCTGGACCCCCGGGACAGCGAACACTGAAGCTTTCTTT,CAWTPGTANTEAFF
.,14,TRBV30,TRBJ1-6,TRBD1,TGTGCCTGGAGTCGGGACAGGGGGGGTTCACCCCTCCACTTT,CAWSRDRGGSPLHF
many,12,TRBV28,TRBJ2-1,TRBD1,TGTGCCAGCAGTTACCTTGGGACAGGGACCTTCTTC,CASSYLGTGTFF
.,17,TRBV15,TRBJ1-3,.,TGTGCCACCAGCAGAGACCCCCCGGGGTTCTCTGGAAACACCATATATTTT,CATSRDPPGFSGNTIYF
.,14,TRBV29-1,TRBJ2-1,TRBD2,TGCAGCGTTGAGGCGGCTAGCGGGGGACCTGAGCAGTTCTTC,CSVEAASGGPEQFF
once,14,TRBV5-1,TRBJ2-3,.,TGCGCCAGCAGCTTCGGGCCCCTAACAGATACGCAGTATTTT,CASSFGPLTDTQYF
few,16,TRBV16,TRBJ2-7,TRBD1,TGTGCCAGCAGCCAACTCGGGACAGGGCTCTCCTACGAGCAGTACTTC,CASSQLGTGLSYEQYF
few,14,TRBV7-2,TRBJ1-2,.,TGTGCCAGCAGCGAAGGAAGCGCGAACTATGGCTACACCTTC,CASSEGSANYGYTF
once,15,TRBV6-1,TRBJ2-2,TRBD1,TGTGCCAGCAGTGAAATGGGGACAGACACCGGGGAGCTGTTTTTT,CASSEMGTDTGELFF
few,15,TRBV27,TRBJ2-3,TRBD2,TGTGCCAGCAGCCTACTAGCGGGGGGCACAGATACGCAGTATTTT,CASSLLAGGTDTQYF
.,15,TRBV2,TRBJ2-1,TRBD1,TGTGCCAGCGGGGACAGCTTGGGATCCTACAATGAGCAGTTCTTC,CASGDSLGSYNEQFF
few,13,TRBV7-3,TRBJ1-2,.,TGTGCCAGCAGCTTAACAGCAGGGTATGGCTACACCTTC,CASSLTAGYGYTF
many,13,TRBV30,TRBJ2-5,TRBD2,TGTGCCTGGGGCTCGGCGGGGGGAGAGACCCAGTACTTC,CAWGSAGGETQYF
.,14,TRBV30,TRBJ1-6,.,TGTGCCTGGATCGGGGGGAGATATAATTCACCCCTCCACTTT,CAWIGGRYNSPLHF
.,12,TRBV30,TRBJ1-1,.,TGTGCCTGGACGAACCAGGGATCCGAAGCTTTCTTT,CAWTNQGSEAFF
few,14,TRBV6-6,TRBJ2-7,.,TGTGCCAGTGGGTACGGGACTGGTGAGTACGAGCAGTACTTC,CASGYGTGEYEQYF
few,14,TRBV30,TRBJ1-5,.,TGTGCCTGGAGTGCTTTGCCAGGGGCACAGCCCCAGCATTTT,CAWSALPGAQPQHF
.,13,TRBV30,TRBJ1-1,TRBD1,TGTGCCTGGAAGGGCCAGGGGGACACTGAAGCTTTCTTT,CAWKGQGDTEAFF
few,17,TRBV5-4,TRBJ1-6,TRBD1,TGTGCCAGCAGCTCAGCGGGGGGGACAGTAGGTAATTCACCCCTCCACTTT,CASSSAGGTVGNSPLHF
.,16,TRBV28,TRBJ2-3,.,TGTGCCAGCAGACCTTTTAACGGGGGACTCACAGATACGCAGTATTTT,CASRPFNGGLTDTQYF
few,16,TRBV5-1,TRBJ2-5,.,TGCGCCAGCAGCTTGGGGGAAAAGAGACTTCAAGAGACCCAGTACTTC,CASSLGEKRLQETQYF
.,16,TRBV27,TRBJ2-1,.,TGTGCCAGCGGAAAAAACAGGGATTCCTCCTACAATGAGCAGTTCTTC,CASGKNRDSSYNEQFF
.,15,TRBV19,TRBJ2-5,TRBD1,TGTGCCAGTAGTGCAGACAGGGGAGTAGAGGAGACCCAGTACTTC,CASSADRGVEETQYF
few,15,TRBV10-3,TRBJ2-7,.,TGTGCCATCAGTGAGGTACGGACAAGCAGTTACGAGCAGTACTTC,CAISEVRTSSYEQYF